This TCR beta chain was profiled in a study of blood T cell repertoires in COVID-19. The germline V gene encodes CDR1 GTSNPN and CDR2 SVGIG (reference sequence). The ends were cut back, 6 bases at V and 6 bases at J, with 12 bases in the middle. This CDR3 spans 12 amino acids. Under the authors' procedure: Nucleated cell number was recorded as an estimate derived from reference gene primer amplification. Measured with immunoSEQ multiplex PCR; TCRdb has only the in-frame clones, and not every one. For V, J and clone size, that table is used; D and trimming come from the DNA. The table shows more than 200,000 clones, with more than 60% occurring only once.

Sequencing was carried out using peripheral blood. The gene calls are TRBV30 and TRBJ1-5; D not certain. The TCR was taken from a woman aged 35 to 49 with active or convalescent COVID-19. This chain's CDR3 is CACTGRGQPQHF. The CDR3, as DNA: TGTGCCTGTACTGGGCGGGGTCAGCCCCAGCATTTT.